Listed below are T cell receptor beta chains from one sample, sequenced in a study of type 1 and type 2 diabetes patients. MiXCR, run by TCRdb on the multiplex PCR reads, gives a single entry per CDR3 protein. The sample contains 270,000 or so distinct CDR3 sequences, 47% of which appear only once. What was sequenced was peripheral blood mononuclear cells (PBMCs). These receptors all come from a man between 18 and 35 years old with type 2 diabetes. CDR3s include the opening cysteine and the closing phenylalanine or tryptophan. The order of the fields is clone size, V gene, J gene, D gene, CDR3 protein, CDR3 DNA. D genes are given only for firm matches. Some rows mark clone size as missing; the rest say once, few, many or name a class of expanded clone.

clone_size: few; v_call: TRBV2; j_call: TRBJ2-3; d_call: TRBD2; cdr3_aa: CATKRGGLSRTDTQYF; cdr3_nt: TGTGCCACAAAGCGCGGGGGGTTAAGTAGGACAGATACGCAGTATTTT
clone_size: few; v_call: TRBV15; j_call: TRBJ1-3; d_call: -; cdr3_aa: CATSRDSANGNTIYF; cdr3_nt: TGTGCCACCAGCAGAGATTCAGCAAATGGAAACACCATATATTTT
clone_size: -; v_call: TRBV19; j_call: TRBJ2-3; d_call: -; cdr3_aa: CASSRGIGDTQYF; cdr3_nt: TGTGCCAGTAGCAGGGGCATCGGTGATACGCAGTATTTT
clone_size: -; v_call: TRBV4-1; j_call: TRBJ2-5; d_call: -; cdr3_aa: CASSQVLSGQETQYF; cdr3_nt: TGCGCCAGCAGCCAAGTTCTTTCGGGACAAGAGACCCAGTACTTC
clone_size: few; v_call: TRBV29-1; j_call: TRBJ2-1; d_call: -; cdr3_aa: CSVDGVEQFF; cdr3_nt: TGCAGCGTCGACGGGGTGGAGCAGTTCTTC
clone_size: -; v_call: TRBV11-2; j_call: TRBJ2-3; d_call: -; cdr3_aa: CASSLGRRADTQYF; cdr3_nt: TGTGCCAGCAGCTTAGGGAGGAGAGCAGATACGCAGTATTTT
clone_size: few; v_call: TRBV30; j_call: TRBJ1-5; d_call: -; cdr3_aa: CAWSVLQQPQHF; cdr3_nt: TGTGCCTGGAGTGTACTCCAACAGCCCCAGCATTTT
clone_size: once; v_call: TRBV27; j_call: TRBJ2-1; d_call: TRBD1; cdr3_aa: CASSLLGQGPKQFF; cdr3_nt: TGTGCCAGCAGTTTATTGGGACAGGGCCCGAAGCAGTTCTTC
clone_size: -; v_call: TRBV2; j_call: TRBJ2-1; d_call: TRBD1; cdr3_aa: CASRGDSNNEQFF; cdr3_nt: TGTGCCAGCAGGGGGGACAGCAACAATGAGCAGTTCTTC
clone_size: -; v_call: TRBV15; j_call: TRBJ1-2; d_call: -; cdr3_aa: CATSMDSSDGYTF; cdr3_nt: TGTGCCACCAGCATGGACAGTTCCGATGGCTACACCTTC
clone_size: -; v_call: TRBV12-5; j_call: TRBJ2-5; d_call: -; cdr3_aa: CASGSNMGQETQYF; cdr3_nt: TGTGCTAGTGGTTCGAACATGGGGCAAGAGACCCAGTACTTC
clone_size: few; v_call: TRBV19; j_call: TRBJ2-2; d_call: TRBD2; cdr3_aa: CASTAGVWSGELFF; cdr3_nt: TGTGCCAGTACCGCGGGAGTTTGGTCCGGGGAGCTGTTTTTT
clone_size: few; v_call: TRBV20-1; j_call: TRBJ2-3; d_call: TRBD1; cdr3_aa: CSALGQEAFTDTQYF; cdr3_nt: TGCAGTGCCCTGGGACAGGAGGCTTTCACAGATACGCAGTATTTT
clone_size: few; v_call: TRBV24-1; j_call: TRBJ2-2; d_call: TRBD2; cdr3_aa: CATSSGTMETGELFF; cdr3_nt: TGTGCCACCAGTTCCGGGACTATGGAAACCGGGGAGCTGTTTTTT
clone_size: few; v_call: TRBV20-1; j_call: TRBJ2-5; d_call: TRBD2; cdr3_aa: CSASRLAGGIETQYF; cdr3_nt: TGCAGTGCTTCCCGACTAGCGGGAGGTATCGAGACCCAGTACTTC
clone_size: -; v_call: TRBV24-1; j_call: TRBJ2-1; d_call: TRBD1; cdr3_aa: CATSDPGTGVNEQFF; cdr3_nt: TGTGCCACCAGTGATCCCGGGACAGGGGTAAATGAGCAGTTCTTC
clone_size: -; v_call: TRBV2; j_call: TRBJ2-6; d_call: -; cdr3_aa: CASRLQGRPGANVLTF; cdr3_nt: TGTGCCAGCAGATTACAGGGACGACCTGGGGCCAACGTCCTGACTTTC
clone_size: few; v_call: TRBV25-1; j_call: TRBJ2-7; d_call: -; cdr3_aa: CATSKGGYKEQYF; cdr3_nt: TGTGCCACCTCAAAGGGGGGGTATAAGGAGCAGTACTTC
clone_size: -; v_call: TRBV29-1; j_call: TRBJ1-2; d_call: -; cdr3_aa: CSVVGTSYGYTF; cdr3_nt: TGCAGCGTTGTCGGAACCTCCTATGGCTACACCTTC
clone_size: many; v_call: TRBV7-2; j_call: TRBJ2-5; d_call: -; cdr3_aa: CASGLGRRLEETQYF; cdr3_nt: TGTGCCAGCGGCCTAGGGCGGCGTCTTGAAGAGACCCAGTACTTC
clone_size: few; v_call: TRBV10-3; j_call: TRBJ1-5; d_call: TRBD1; cdr3_aa: CAIRQGVQQPQHF; cdr3_nt: TGTGCCATACGACAGGGTGTGCAGCAGCCCCAGCATTTT
clone_size: many; v_call: TRBV2; j_call: TRBJ2-5; d_call: -; cdr3_aa: CASSEWEGETQYF; cdr3_nt: TGTGCCAGCAGTGAGTGGGAAGGGGAGACCCAGTACTTC
clone_size: few; v_call: TRBV6-6; j_call: TRBJ2-7; d_call: TRBD1; cdr3_aa: CASGQGGSYEQYF; cdr3_nt: TGTGCCAGCGGACAGGGTGGGTCCTACGAGCAGTACTTC
clone_size: -; v_call: TRBV15; j_call: TRBJ1-5; d_call: -; cdr3_aa: CATSRLRPGLNQPQHF; cdr3_nt: TGTGCCACCAGCCGACTGAGACCGGGCCTCAATCAGCCCCAGCATTTT
clone_size: many; v_call: TRBV15; j_call: TRBJ2-7; d_call: -; cdr3_aa: CATSSPFGLDSYEQYF; cdr3_nt: TGTGCCACCAGCAGCCCCTTCGGACTCGACTCCTACGAGCAGTACTTC
clone_size: few; v_call: TRBV13; j_call: TRBJ2-1; d_call: -; cdr3_aa: CASSVAGAANEQFF; cdr3_nt: TGTGCCAGCAGCGTAGCAGGAGCGGCGAATGAGCAGTTCTTC
clone_size: once; v_call: TRBV2; j_call: TRBJ2-5; d_call: -; cdr3_aa: CASRHDGVGETQYF; cdr3_nt: TGTGCCAGCAGACACGACGGGGTGGGGGAGACCCAGTACTTC
clone_size: -; v_call: TRBV9; j_call: TRBJ1-1; d_call: TRBD1; cdr3_aa: CASSGFDRAENTEAFF; cdr3_nt: TGTGCCAGCAGCGGTTTCGACAGGGCTGAGAACACTGAAGCTTTCTTT
clone_size: few; v_call: TRBV6-1; j_call: TRBJ2-5; d_call: -; cdr3_aa: CASSLGTQTQYF; cdr3_nt: TGTGCCAGCAGTTTGGGGACGCAGACCCAGTACTTC
clone_size: -; v_call: TRBV2; j_call: TRBJ2-2; d_call: TRBD2; cdr3_aa: CASSEAWSAGVSTGELFF; cdr3_nt: TGTGCCAGCAGTGAAGCGTGGTCAGCGGGGGTTTCCACCGGGGAGCTGTTTTTT
clone_size: -; v_call: TRBV6-1; j_call: TRBJ2-1; d_call: TRBD2; cdr3_aa: CASSFGTSSYNEQFF; cdr3_nt: TGTGCCAGCAGCTTCGGGACTAGCAGCTACAATGAGCAGTTCTTC
clone_size: -; v_call: TRBV4-2; j_call: TRBJ2-7; d_call: -; cdr3_aa: CASSQDLVAVYVQYF; cdr3_nt: TGTGCCAGCAGCCAAGATTTAGTGGCAGTATACGTGCAGTACTTC
clone_size: -; v_call: TRBV7-2; j_call: TRBJ2-3; d_call: -; cdr3_aa: CASSLGHGVGTQYF; cdr3_nt: TGTGCCAGCAGCCTCGGACACGGGGTTGGGACGCAGTATTTT
clone_size: -; v_call: TRBV12-3/TRBV12-4; j_call: TRBJ1-1; d_call: TRBD1; cdr3_aa: CASSWLPGTGNWGAEAFF; cdr3_nt: TGTGCCAGCAGTTGGCTTCCCGGGACAGGAAATTGGGGCGCTGAAGCTTTCTTT
clone_size: -; v_call: TRBV6-2/TRBV6-3; j_call: TRBJ2-5; d_call: TRBD2; cdr3_aa: CASSYWGLAETQYF; cdr3_nt: TGTGCCAGCAGTTACTGGGGACTAGCGGAGACCCAGTACTTC
clone_size: many; v_call: TRBV15; j_call: TRBJ2-5; d_call: -; cdr3_aa: CATSRDSWETQYF; cdr3_nt: TGTGCCACCAGCAGAGATTCGTGGGAGACCCAGTACTTC
clone_size: -; v_call: TRBV20-1; j_call: TRBJ1-5; d_call: -; cdr3_aa: CSAQEVRSSSNQPQHF; cdr3_nt: TGCAGTGCTCAAGAGGTCCGTTCCAGTAGCAATCAGCCCCAGCATTTT
clone_size: many; v_call: TRBV2; j_call: TRBJ2-2; d_call: TRBD2; cdr3_aa: CASGTGTSGRNTGELFF; cdr3_nt: TGTGCCAGCGGAACCGGGACTAGCGGGCGTAACACCGGGGAGCTGTTTTTT
clone_size: few; v_call: TRBV5-1; j_call: TRBJ2-7; d_call: TRBD2; cdr3_aa: CASSSGLAVEQYF; cdr3_nt: TGCGCCAGCAGCTCCGGACTAGCGGTCGAGCAGTACTTC
clone_size: many; v_call: TRBV2; j_call: TRBJ2-7; d_call: TRBD2; cdr3_aa: CASSGGLAGGPSYEQYF; cdr3_nt: TGTGCCAGCAGTGGCGGACTAGCGGGAGGGCCTTCCTACGAGCAGTACTTC
clone_size: -; v_call: TRBV10-2; j_call: TRBJ1-1; d_call: -; cdr3_aa: CASKLKLNTEAFF; cdr3_nt: TGCGCCAGCAAATTGAAGCTGAACACTGAAGCTTTCTTT